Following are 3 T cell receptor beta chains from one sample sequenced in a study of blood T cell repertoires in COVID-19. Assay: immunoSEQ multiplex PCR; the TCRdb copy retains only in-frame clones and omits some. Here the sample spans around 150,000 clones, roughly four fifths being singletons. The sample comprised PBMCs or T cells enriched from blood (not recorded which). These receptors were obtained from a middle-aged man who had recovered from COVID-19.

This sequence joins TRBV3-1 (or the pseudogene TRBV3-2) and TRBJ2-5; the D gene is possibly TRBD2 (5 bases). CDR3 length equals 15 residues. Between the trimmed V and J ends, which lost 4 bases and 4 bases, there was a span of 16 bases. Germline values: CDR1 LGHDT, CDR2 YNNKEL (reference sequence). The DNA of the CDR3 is TGTGCCAGCAGCCTCCCACCGGGGTCGGGAGAGACCCAGTACTTC. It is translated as CASSLPPGSGETQYF.

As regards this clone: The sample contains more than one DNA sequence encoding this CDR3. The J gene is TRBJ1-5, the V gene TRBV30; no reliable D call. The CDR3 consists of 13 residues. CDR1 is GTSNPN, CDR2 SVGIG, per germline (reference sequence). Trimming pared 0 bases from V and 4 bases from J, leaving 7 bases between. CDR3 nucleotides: TGTGCCTGGAGTGTGGGCGGGAATCAGCCCCAGCATTTT. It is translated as CAWSVGGNQPQHF.

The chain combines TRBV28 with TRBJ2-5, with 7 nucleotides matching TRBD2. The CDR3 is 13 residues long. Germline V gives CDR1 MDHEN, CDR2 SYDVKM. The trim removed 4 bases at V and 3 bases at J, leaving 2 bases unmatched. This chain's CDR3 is CASSSGREETQYF. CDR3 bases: TGTGCCAGCAGTTCGGGGAGGGAAGAGACCCAGTACTTC.